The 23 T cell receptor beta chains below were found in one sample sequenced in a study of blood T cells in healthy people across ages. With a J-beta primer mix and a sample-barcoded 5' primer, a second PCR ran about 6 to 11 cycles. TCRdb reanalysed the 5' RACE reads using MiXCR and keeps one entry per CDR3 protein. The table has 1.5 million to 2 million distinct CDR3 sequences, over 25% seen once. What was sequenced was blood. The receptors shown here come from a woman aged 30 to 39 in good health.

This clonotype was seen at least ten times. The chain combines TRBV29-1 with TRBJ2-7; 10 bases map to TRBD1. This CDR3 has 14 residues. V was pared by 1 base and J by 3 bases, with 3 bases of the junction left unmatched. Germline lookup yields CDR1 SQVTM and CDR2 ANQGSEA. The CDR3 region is CSVEGQGAGYEQYF. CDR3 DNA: TGCAGCGTTGAAGGACAGGGGGCAGGCTACGAGCAGTACTTC.

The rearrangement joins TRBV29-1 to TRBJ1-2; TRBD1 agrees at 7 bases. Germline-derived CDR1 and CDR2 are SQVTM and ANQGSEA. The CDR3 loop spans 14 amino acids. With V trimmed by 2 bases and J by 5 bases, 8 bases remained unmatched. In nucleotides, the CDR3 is TGCAGCGTTGAACCCGGACAGGCCCCTTATGGCTACACCTTC. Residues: CSVEPGQAPYGYTF.

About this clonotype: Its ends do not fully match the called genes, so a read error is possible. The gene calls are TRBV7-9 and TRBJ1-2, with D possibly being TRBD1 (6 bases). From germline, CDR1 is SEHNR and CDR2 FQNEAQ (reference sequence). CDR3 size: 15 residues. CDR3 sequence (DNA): TGTGCCAGCAGCCCTGGACAGAAAACTAACTACGGCTACACCTTC. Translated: CASSPGQKTNYGYTF.

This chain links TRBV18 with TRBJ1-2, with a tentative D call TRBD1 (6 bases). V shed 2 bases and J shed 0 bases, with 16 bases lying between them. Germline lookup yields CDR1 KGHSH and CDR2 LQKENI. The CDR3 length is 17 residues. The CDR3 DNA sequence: TGTGCCAGCTCACCAAGGACAGACGGAGTCACTAACTATGGCTACACCTTC. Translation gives CASSPRTDGVTNYGYTF.

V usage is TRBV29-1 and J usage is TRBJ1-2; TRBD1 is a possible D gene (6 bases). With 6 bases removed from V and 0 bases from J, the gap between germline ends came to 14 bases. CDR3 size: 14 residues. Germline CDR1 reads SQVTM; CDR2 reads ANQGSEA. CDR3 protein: CSVRDTHSNYGYTF. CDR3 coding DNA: TGCAGCGTCCGGGACACACATTCTAACTATGGCTACACCTTC.

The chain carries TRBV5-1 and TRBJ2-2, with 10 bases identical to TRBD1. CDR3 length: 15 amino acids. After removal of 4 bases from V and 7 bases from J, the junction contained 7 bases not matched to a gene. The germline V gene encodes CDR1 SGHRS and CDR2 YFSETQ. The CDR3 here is CASSARQGANGELFF. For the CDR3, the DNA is TGCGCCAGCAGCGCCAGACAGGGGGCGAACGGGGAGCTGTTTTTT.

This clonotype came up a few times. The CDR3 region has the DNA TGTGCCAGCAGGTGGACAGGGCGAGGAACTAATGAAAAACTGTTTTTT. Translation: CASRWTGRGTNEKLFF. The rearrangement links TRBV11-2 to TRBJ1-4; TRBD1 aligns across 8 bases. V shed 6 bases and J 1 base; nucleotides not matched to a gene: 7. From germline, CDR1 is SGHAT and CDR2 FQNNGV. The CDR3 has 16 residues. Supplemented by reference TRBV11-2 and TRBJ1-4, the full variable domain reads EAGVAQSPRYKIIEKRQSVAFWCNPISGHATLYWYQQILGQGPKLLIQFQNNGVVDDSQLPKDRFSAERLKGVDSTLKIQPAKLEDSAVYLCASRWTGRGTNEKLFFGSGTQLSVL.

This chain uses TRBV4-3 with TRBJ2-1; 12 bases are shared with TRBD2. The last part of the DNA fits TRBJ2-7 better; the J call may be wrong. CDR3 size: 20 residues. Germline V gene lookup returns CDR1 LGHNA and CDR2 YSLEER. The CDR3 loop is CASSQPTSGRPRASYNEQYF. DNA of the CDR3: TGCGCCAGCAGCCAACCGACTAGCGGGAGACCTCGGGCTTCCTACAATGAGCAGTACTTC.

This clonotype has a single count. CDR3 in amino acids: CASRRLAGSGEQFF. In nucleotides, the CDR3 is TGTGCCAGCAGAAGACTAGCGGGGTCTGGCGAGCAGTTCTTC. This chain connects TRBV2 to TRBJ2-1, with 11 bases fitting TRBD2. Per germline, CDR1 SNHLY and CDR2 FYNNEI. The V and J ends lost 6 bases and 10 bases, in that order; junction bases with no gene match: 8. The CDR3 runs to 14 residues.

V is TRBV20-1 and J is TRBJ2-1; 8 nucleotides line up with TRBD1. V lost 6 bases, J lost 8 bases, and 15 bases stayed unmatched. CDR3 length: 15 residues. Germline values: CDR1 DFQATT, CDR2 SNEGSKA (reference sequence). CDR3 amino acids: CSAALWQGANYEQFF. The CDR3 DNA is TGCAGTGCAGCATTATGGCAGGGGGCGAATTATGAGCAGTTCTTC.

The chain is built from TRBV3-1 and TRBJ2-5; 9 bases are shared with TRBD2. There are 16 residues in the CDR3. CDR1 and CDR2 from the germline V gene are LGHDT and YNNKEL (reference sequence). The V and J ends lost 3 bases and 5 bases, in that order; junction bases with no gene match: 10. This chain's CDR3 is CASSQAARGGWETQYF. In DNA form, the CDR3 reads TGTGCCAGCAGCCAGGCCGCGCGGGGGGGCTGGGAGACCCAGTACTTC.

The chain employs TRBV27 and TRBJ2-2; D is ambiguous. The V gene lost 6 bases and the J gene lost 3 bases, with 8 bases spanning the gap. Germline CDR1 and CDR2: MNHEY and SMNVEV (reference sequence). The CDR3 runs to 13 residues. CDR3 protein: CASRPWDTGELFF. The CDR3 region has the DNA TGTGCCAGCAGGCCTTGGGACACCGGGGAGCTGTTTTTT.

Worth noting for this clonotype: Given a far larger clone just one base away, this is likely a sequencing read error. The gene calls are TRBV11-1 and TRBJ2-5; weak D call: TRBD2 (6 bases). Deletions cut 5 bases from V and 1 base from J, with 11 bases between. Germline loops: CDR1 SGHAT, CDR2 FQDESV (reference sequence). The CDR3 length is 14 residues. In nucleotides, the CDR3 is TGTGCCAGCAGCCCCGAGACTAGCCAAGAGACCCAGTACTTC. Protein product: CASSPETSQETQYF.

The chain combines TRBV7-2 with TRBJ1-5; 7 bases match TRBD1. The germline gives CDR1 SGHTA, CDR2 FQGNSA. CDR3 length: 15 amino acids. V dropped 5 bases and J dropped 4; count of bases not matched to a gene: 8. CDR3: CASSHIDRENQPQHF. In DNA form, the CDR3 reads TGTGCCAGCAGCCACATAGACAGGGAAAATCAGCCCCAGCATTTT.

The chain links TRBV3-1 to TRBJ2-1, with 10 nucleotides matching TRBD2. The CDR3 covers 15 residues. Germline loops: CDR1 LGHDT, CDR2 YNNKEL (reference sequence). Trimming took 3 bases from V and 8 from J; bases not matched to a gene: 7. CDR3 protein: CASSHLAGASHEQFF. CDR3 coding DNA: TGTGCCAGCAGCCACCTAGCGGGGGCGTCCCATGAGCAGTTCTTC.

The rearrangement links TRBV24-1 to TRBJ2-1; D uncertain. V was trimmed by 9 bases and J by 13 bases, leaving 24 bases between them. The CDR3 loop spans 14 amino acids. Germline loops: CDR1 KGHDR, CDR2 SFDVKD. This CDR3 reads CATQSSRAQETQFF. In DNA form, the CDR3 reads TGTGCCACCCAGTCTAGTAGGGCTCAGGAGACCCAGTTCTTC.

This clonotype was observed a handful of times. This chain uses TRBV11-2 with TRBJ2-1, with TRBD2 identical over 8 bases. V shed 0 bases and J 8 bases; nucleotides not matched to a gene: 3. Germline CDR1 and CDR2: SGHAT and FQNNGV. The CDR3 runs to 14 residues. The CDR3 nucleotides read TGTGCCAGCAGCTTAGAAGCGACTAGCGATGAGCAGTTCTTC. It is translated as CASSLEATSDEQFF.

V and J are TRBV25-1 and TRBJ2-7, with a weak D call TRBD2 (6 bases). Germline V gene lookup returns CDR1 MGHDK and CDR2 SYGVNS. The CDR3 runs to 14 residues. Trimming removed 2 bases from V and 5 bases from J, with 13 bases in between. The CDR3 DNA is TGTGCCAGCAGTGAACAAGGGACTCAGGACGAGCAGTACTTC. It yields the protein CASSEQGTQDEQYF.

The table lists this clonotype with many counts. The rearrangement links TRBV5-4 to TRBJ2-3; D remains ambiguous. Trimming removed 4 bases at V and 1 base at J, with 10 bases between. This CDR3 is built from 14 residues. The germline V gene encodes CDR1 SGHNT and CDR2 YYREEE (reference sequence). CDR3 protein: CASSRKDGTDTQYF. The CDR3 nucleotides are TGTGCCAGCAGCCGGAAGGATGGCACAGATACGCAGTATTTT.

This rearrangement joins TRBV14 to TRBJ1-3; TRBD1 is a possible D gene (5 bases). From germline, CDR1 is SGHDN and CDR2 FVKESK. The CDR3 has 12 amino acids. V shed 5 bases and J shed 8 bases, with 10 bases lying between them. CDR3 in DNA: TGTGCCAGCAGCTTGCAGGGCCACACCATATATTTT. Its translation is CASSLQGHTIYF.

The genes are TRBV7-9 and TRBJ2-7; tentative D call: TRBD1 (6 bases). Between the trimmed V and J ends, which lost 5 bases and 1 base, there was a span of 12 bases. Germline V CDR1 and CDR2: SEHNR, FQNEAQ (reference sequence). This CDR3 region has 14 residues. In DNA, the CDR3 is TGTGCCAGCAGCCATTTGACAGGTTCCTACGAGCAGTACTTC. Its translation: CASSHLTGSYEQYF.

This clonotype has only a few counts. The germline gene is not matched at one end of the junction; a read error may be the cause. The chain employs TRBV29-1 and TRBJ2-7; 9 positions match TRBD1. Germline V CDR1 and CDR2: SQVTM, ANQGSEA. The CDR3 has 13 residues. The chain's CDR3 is CSVDTGGSYEQDF. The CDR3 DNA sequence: TGCAGCGTTGACACAGGGGGCTCCTACGAGCAGGACTTC.

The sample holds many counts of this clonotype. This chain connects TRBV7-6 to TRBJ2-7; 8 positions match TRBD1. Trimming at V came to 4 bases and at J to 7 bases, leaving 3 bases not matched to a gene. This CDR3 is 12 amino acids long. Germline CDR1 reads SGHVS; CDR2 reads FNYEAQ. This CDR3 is CASSSNRGEQYF. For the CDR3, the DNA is TGTGCCAGCAGCTCGAACAGGGGGGAGCAGTACTTC. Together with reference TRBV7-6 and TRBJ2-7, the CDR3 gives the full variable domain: GAGVSQSPRYKVTKRGQDVALRCDPISGHVSLYWYRQALGQGPEFLTYFNYEAQQDKSGLPNDRFSAERPEGSISTLTIQRTEQRDSAMYRCASSSNRGEQYFGPGTRLTVT.